This passage covers 14 T cell receptor beta chains from one sample sequenced in a study of early T cells in non-severe SARS-CoV-2 infection. TCRdb ran MiXCR on the 5' RACE reads and lists one entry per CDR3 protein. The profile shows about 83,000 distinct CDR3 sequences, about 12% of them singletons. Sequencing was carried out using whole blood. These TCRs come from an adult who was a healthcare worker with PCR-confirmed SARS-CoV-2 infection or an uninfected control (not recorded which).

This clonotype was seen a few times. The chain carries TRBV2 and TRBJ2-6, with 7 bases matching TRBD1. V gave up 5 bases and J gave up 4 bases; unmatched junction bases: 5. Germline V gene lookup returns CDR1 SNHLY and CDR2 FYNNEI. This CDR3 spans 15 amino acids. CDR3 coding DNA: TGTGCCAGCAGTCTAGGGGGCGTAGGGGCCAACGTCCTGACTTTC. It translates to CASSLGGVGANVLTF.

V gene TRBV9 combines with J gene TRBJ2-2; tentatively, D is TRBD1 (5 bases). CDR1 is SGDLS, CDR2 YYNGEE, per germline. The CDR3 sequence is 15 residues long. V was trimmed by 0 bases and J by 4 bases, leaving 10 bases between them. The CDR3 protein is CASSVGTSGTGELFF. In DNA form, the CDR3 reads TGTGCCAGCAGCGTAGGGACATCGGGCACCGGGGAGCTGTTTTTT.

V usage is TRBV6-6 and J usage is TRBJ1-3; D not certain. Germline CDR1 and CDR2: MNHNY and SVGAGI (reference sequence). CDR3 length: 10 amino acids. CDR3 protein: CGLSGNTIYF. CDR3 nucleotide sequence: TGTGGCCTCTCTGGAAACACCATATATTTT.

In its sample, this clonotype was seen a few times. J is TRBJ1-2 and V is TRBV7-2; perhaps TRBD1 as D (6 bases). Germline V lookup: CDR1 SGHTA, CDR2 FQGNSA. CDR3 length equals 14 residues. Deletions cut 6 bases from V and 4 bases from J, with 15 bases between. As DNA, the CDR3 is TGTGCCAGCAGTTCGTTACAGGGTACCTATGGCTACACCTTC. It translates to CASSSLQGTYGYTF.

The gene calls are TRBV25-1 and TRBJ2-5; 10 bases fit TRBD2. Germline V CDR1 and CDR2: MGHDK, SYGVNS. With 10 bases clipped from V and 5 bases from J, the junction kept 7 bases outside the gene matches. This CDR3 is 13 amino acids long. CDR3 region: CAIASGGGETQYF. CDR3 DNA: TGTGCCATTGCTAGCGGGGGCGGGGAGACCCAGTACTTC.

This clonotype was counted many times. V gene TRBV7-2 combines with J gene TRBJ2-1, with 7 bases matching TRBD1. This CDR3 has 14 amino acids. Germline assignment: CDR1 SGHTA and CDR2 FQGNSA. J gave up 2 bases and V 7 bases, and 5 bases lay outside the gene matches. CDR3 nucleotide sequence: TGTGCCAGCAAACAGGGGTTGGCCTACAATGAGCAGTTCTTC. Translation: CASKQGLAYNEQFF.

The V call is TRBV27, the J call TRBJ1-3; 7 nucleotides agree with TRBD1. The CDR3 has 13 amino acids. Trimming cost V 6 bases and J 3 bases; bases outside gene matches: 2. Germline CDR1 reads MNHEY; CDR2 reads SMNVEV (reference sequence). DNA for the CDR3: TGTGCCAGCAGATGGACAGGTGGAAACACCATATATTTT. Translated: CASRWTGGNTIYF.

V usage is TRBV16 and J usage is TRBJ2-7; TRBD2 aligns across 8 bases. V dropped 0 bases and J dropped 4; count of bases not matched to a gene: 2. Germline V gives CDR1 KGHSY, CDR2 FQNENV. This CDR3 has 14 amino acids. The CDR3 bases are TGTGCCAGCAGCCAATCTGGCGGGAGGTACGAGCAGTACTTC. Translation: CASSQSGGRYEQYF.

The rearrangement links TRBV6-2 or TRBV6-3 to TRBJ2-5; D is possibly TRBD1 (5 bases). V was shortened by 7 bases and J by 7 bases, with 16 bases between the two germline ends. The CDR3 has 13 residues. The germline CDR1 and CDR2 sequences are MNHEY and SVGEGT. CDR3 in amino acids: CASTRDPLGTQYF. DNA of the CDR3: TGTGCCAGCACCAGGGATCCATTAGGGACCCAGTACTTC.

This chain connects TRBV6-5 to TRBJ2-5, with TRBD2 matching 14 bases. CDR1 and CDR2 (germline): MNHEY, SVGAGI. Losses at the gene ends were 6 bases for V and 7 bases for J; bases not matched to a gene: 7. This CDR3 has 15 residues. The CDR3 loop reads CASRPGTSGSGTQYF. In DNA, the CDR3 is TGTGCCAGCAGACCCGGGACTAGCGGGAGTGGGACCCAGTACTTC.

In its sample, this clonotype was seen a few times. The genes are TRBV25-1 and TRBJ1-2; a possible D gene is TRBD1 (5 bases). The CDR3 consists of 15 residues. Trimming shortened V by 4 bases and J by 8 bases, and 20 bases separated the two germline ends. Germline V CDR1 and CDR2: MGHDK, SYGVNS. The CDR3 DNA is TGTGCCAGCAGTGTTAGCAGCTTTTTGGGGGACGGCTACACCTTC. Residues: CASSVSSFLGDGYTF.

V is TRBV29-1 and J is TRBJ1-5; a weak D match, TRBD1 (6 bases). The CDR3 consists of 13 residues. With 4 bases removed from V and 5 bases from J, the gap between germline ends came to 12 bases. Germline V gene lookup returns CDR1 SQVTM and CDR2 ANQGSEA. This CDR3 reads CSVAGAGDQPQHF. The DNA for the CDR3 is TGCAGCGTTGCAGGGGCAGGGGATCAGCCCCAGCATTTT.

This clonotype was picked up many times. The chain joins TRBV27 to TRBJ2-7; perhaps TRBD2 as D (6 bases). Germline V lookup: CDR1 MNHEY, CDR2 SMNVEV (reference sequence). With 7 bases removed from V and 5 bases from J, the gap between germline ends came to 18 bases. The CDR3 has 14 amino acids. CDR3 in amino acids: CASTPTSGVDEQYF. CDR3 nucleotides: TGTGCCAGCACCCCGACTAGTGGGGTCGACGAGCAGTACTTC.

This chain connects TRBV29-1 to TRBJ2-5; tentatively, D is TRBD1 (5 bases). The CDR3 runs 11 residues. V dropped 7 bases and J dropped 2 bases, with 8 bases sitting between them. Germline V lookup: CDR1 SQVTM, CDR2 ANQGSEA. CDR3 DNA sequence: TGCAGCGCTCGACAGCAAGAGACCCAGTACTTC. This translates into CSARQQETQYF. The variable domain in full, completed from reference TRBV29-1 and TRBJ2-5, reads SAVISQKPSRDICQRGTSLTIQCQVDSQVTMMFWYRQQPGQSLTLIATANQGSEATYESGFVIDKFPISRPNLTFSTLTVSNMSPEDSSIYLCSARQQETQYFGPGTRLLVL.